This TCR beta chain emerged from a study of cytomegalovirus exposure and HLA in healthy donors. V lost 4 bases and J lost 4, with 7 bases in between. The CDR3 sequence is 11 residues long. Germline V gene lookup returns CDR1 SQVTM and CDR2 ANQGSEA. Using immunoSEQ multiplex PCR, the repertoire was profiled, and TCRdb retains in-frame clones only, with some absent. The sample has roughly 75,000 clones, approximately 93% seen once. V is TRBV29-1 and J is TRBJ1-1; D remains unclear. This clonotype was obtained from a woman between 18 and 29 years old in good health and CMV-seropositive. Sequencing used PBMCs. The CDR3 here is CSVGAGTEAFF. CDR3 sequence (DNA): TGCAGCGTTGGGGCGGGCACTGAAGCTTTCTTT.